This T cell receptor beta chain was sequenced in a study of blood T cell repertoires in COVID-19. As originally analysed: It was from reference gene primer amplification that nucleated cell counts were estimated. Assay: immunoSEQ multiplex PCR; the TCRdb copy retains only in-frame clones and omits some. For V, J and clone size, that table is used; D and trimming come from the DNA. The sample lists 230,000 or so clones, 75% to 90% seen once, with about 4.6% in the top ten. V lost 5 bases to trimming and J lost 5 bases; unmatched junction nucleotides: 7. Germline CDR1 is LGHDT and CDR2 is YNNKEL (reference sequence). CDR3 length: 14 residues.

The sample taken for sequencing was peripheral blood. The chain joins TRBV3-1 (or the pseudogene TRBV3-2) to TRBJ2-5; 8 bases align to TRBD2. This receptor was taken from a woman aged 40 to 50 who had recovered from COVID-19. Here the CDR3 DNA reads TGTGCCAGCAGCTTAAGCGGGAGTATGGAGACCCAGTACTTC. Translated, it gives CASSLSGSMETQYF.